This T cell receptor beta chain was found in a study of T cell responses to AZD1222 COVID-19 vaccine. For the study at large: Second doses were pooled across both intervals (about 4 or about 12 weeks). Study-wide points: Increased Spike-specific TCR breadth and depth were observed after two AZD1222 doses. There were vaccine-associated CD4 TCRs across spike, dominant at 160-218 and 743-854.

With respect to this clone: Its antigen is not known.

Germline CDR1 and CDR2: WNHNN and SYGVQD (reference sequence). The CDR3 contains 13 residues. Trimming took 5 bases from V and 2 from J, leaving 10 bases between them. Clones were read by immunoSEQ multiplex PCR, and TCRdb kept only the in-frame ones, dropping some. The data show approximately 100,000 clones, approximately 88% seen once. This TCR was recovered from an adult in good health. The specimen was peripheral blood, collected on day 0 of AZD1222 vaccination. The rearrangement links TRBV10-1 to TRBJ2-7; D is perhaps TRBD2 (6 bases). CDR3 nucleotides: TGCGCCAGCAGTCATAGCGGAGCCTACGAGCAGTACTTC. Protein product: CASSHSGAYEQYF.